This is a list of T cell receptor beta chains from one sample in a study of cytomegalovirus exposure and HLA in healthy donors. Clones were read by immunoSEQ multiplex PCR, and TCRdb kept only the in-frame ones, dropping some. Of some 99,000 clones in the sample, around three quarters were seen once. Sequencing was performed on PBMCs. The receptors come from a woman aged 45 to 65 in good health and CMV-seropositive. Each CDR3 is given with its conserved first and last residue. D genes are given only for firm matches. Not every row has a clone size; where given, it reads once, few, many or a size class.

NA,15,TRBV6-5,TRBJ2-2,NA,TGTGCCAGCAGTTACGGCGGGTCAATCACCGGGGAGCTGTTTTTT,CASSYGGSITGELFF
once,13,TRBV6-5,TRBJ2-7,NA,TGTGCCAGCAGTTACTTTGACAGCTACGAGCAGTACTTC,CASSYFDSYEQYF
NA,14,TRBV2,TRBJ2-3,TRBD2,TGTGCCAGCAGGGTTAGCGGGGGCACAGATACGCAGTATTTT,CASRVSGGTDTQYF
NA,17,TRBV4-3,TRBJ1-4,TRBD1,TGCGCCAGCAGCCAAGATCGGGCGACAGGGATGGGTGAAAAACTGTTTTTT,CASSQDRATGMGEKLFF
NA,14,TRBV7-3,TRBJ2-3,TRBD2,TGTGCCAGCAGCCCAAGGGGAGGGTCCGATACGCAGTATTTT,CASSPRGGSDTQYF
NA,13,TRBV19,TRBJ1-4,NA,TGTGCCAGTAGTATCCAGGGGACTGAAAAACTGTTTTTT,CASSIQGTEKLFF
once,15,TRBV7-9,TRBJ2-7,TRBD2,TGCGCCAGCAGCAGGACTAGCGGGAGGGCCTACGAGCAGTACTTC,CASSRTSGRAYEQYF
NA,16,TRBV5-4,TRBJ2-2,TRBD1,TGTGCCAGCAGCATGGGGACAGGCTCGGTTGGCGGGGAGCTGTTTTTT,CASSMGTGSVGGELFF
NA,15,TRBV19,TRBJ2-2,TRBD2,TGTGCCAGTAGTATTTATGCGGGGGGCACCGGGGAGCTGTTTTTT,CASSIYAGGTGELFF
once,14,TRBV2,TRBJ2-1,NA,TGTGCCAGCAGTGAAAGCAGGTCCTACAATGAGCAGTTCTTC,CASSESRSYNEQFF
NA,13,TRBV11-2,TRBJ2-5,NA,TGTGCCAGCAGCTTATGGGGGCTGGAGACCCAGTACTTC,CASSLWGLETQYF
NA,17,TRBV13,TRBJ2-5,TRBD2,TGTGCCAGCAGCGCCCGTCTGGCGGGGGGGTACCAAGAGACCCAGTACTTC,CASSARLAGGYQETQYF
NA,15,TRBV9,TRBJ2-7,NA,TGTGCCAGCAGCGTAGCTACAGGACGGCACTACGAGCAGTACTTC,CASSVATGRHYEQYF
NA,16,TRBV7-8,TRBJ2-1,TRBD1,TGTGCCAGCAGCACAAGGGTGGGACAGGTGGACAATGAGCAGTTCTTC,CASSTRVGQVDNEQFF
NA,12,TRBV7-8,TRBJ2-1,NA,TGTGCCAGCAGCTCCCCTCGGGATGAGCAGTTCTTC,CASSSPRDEQFF
NA,13,TRBV7-9,TRBJ2-7,TRBD1,TGTGCCAGCACCTCCGGGACAGGGCTCGAGCAGTACTTC,CASTSGTGLEQYF
NA,19,TRBV5-1,TRBJ2-2,TRBD2,TGCGCCAGCAGCTTTAGGCTAGCGGGAGTCGTGCGGGACACCGGGGAGCTGTTTTTT,CASSFRLAGVVRDTGELFF
NA,13,TRBV7-3,TRBJ2-1,NA,TGTGCCAGCGCCCGGGCTAGCCTAGCTGAGCAGTTCTTC,CASARASLAEQFF
NA,16,TRBV29-1,TRBJ2-3,TRBD2,TGCAGCGTCCACCCTCTAGCAGCGGGAGATACAGATACGCAGTATTTT,CSVHPLAAGDTDTQYF
few,15,TRBV7-9,TRBJ2-3,TRBD2,TGTGCCAGCAGCTTAGAAGCGGGGAGCACAGATACGCAGTATTTT,CASSLEAGSTDTQYF